These 7 T cell receptor beta chains came from one sample sequenced in a study of vaccination and CD4 T cells after COVID-19. Treatment of the sample: roughly 10-day PBMC culture with coronavirus spike peptide pools or control peptides (ViraFEST assay). Sequencing of cultured CD4+ T cell DNA used the Oncomine TCR Beta short-read assay. Each CDR3 protein gets one entry after TCRdb re-called the PCR reads with MiXCR. The repertoire consists of 12,000 to 15,000 distinct CDR3 sequences, with approximately 52% occurring once and the leading ten covering 6% to 9%. Their recognized antigens are unknown. Sequenced input: CD4+ T cells from blood, cultured in vitro. Every receptor here comes from a human donor who had recovered from COVID-19.

V is TRBV30 and J is TRBJ2-7; TRBD1 might be the D (6 bases). Germline V gives CDR1 GTSNPN, CDR2 SVGIG (reference sequence). V dropped 5 bases and J dropped 4 bases, with 9 bases sitting between them. The CDR3 runs 11 residues. The CDR3 DNA follows: TGTGCCTGGCGCACAGGGTACGAGCAGTACTTC. The encoded protein is CAWRTGYEQYF.

This clonotype has only a few counts. The V call is TRBV7-8, the J call TRBJ1-5, with D possibly matching TRBD1 (6 bases). The length of the CDR3 is 15 residues. From germline, CDR1 is SGHVS and CDR2 FQNEAQ. Trimming removed 5 bases from V and 5 bases from J, with 16 bases in between. The CDR3 here is CASSEDRILHQPQHF. CDR3 DNA sequence: TGTGCCAGCAGCGAAGACAGGATCCTCCATCAGCCCCAGCATTTT.

CDR3 nucleotide sequence: TGCAGCGTTTCAGGGGTGGAGGGCTACACCTTC. Protein product: CSVSGVEGYTF. V gene TRBV29-1 combines with J gene TRBJ1-2, with D possibly matching TRBD1 (6 bases). CDR1 SQVTM and CDR2 ANQGSEA come from the germline V gene. The CDR3 contains 11 residues. Trimming cost V 5 bases and J 8 bases, with 12 bases left between them.

This clonotype was seen only a few times. The chain carries TRBV4-3 and TRBJ1-2, with a possible D match to TRBD1 (5 bases). Germline V lookup: CDR1 LGHNA, CDR2 YSLEER. Trimming removed 0 bases at V and 6 bases at J, with 11 bases between. The CDR3 is made up of 14 amino acids. CDR3 residues: CASSQDIGVHGYTF. For the CDR3, the DNA is TGCGCCAGCAGCCAAGATATAGGGGTTCATGGCTACACCTTC.

This clonotype was picked up a small number of times. The CDR3 protein is CATSRGQGMPSSYNEQFF. Here the CDR3 DNA reads TGTGCCACCAGCAGGGGCCAGGGGATGCCCAGCTCCTACAATGAGCAGTTCTTC. The chain combines TRBV15 with TRBJ2-1, with a weak D call TRBD1 (6 bases). Per germline, CDR1 LNHNV and CDR2 YYDKDF (reference sequence). V lost 3 bases and J 0 bases, leaving 18 bases between the germline ends. The length of the CDR3 is 18 residues. The full variable domain, with the rest looked up from reference TRBV15 and TRBJ2-1, is DAMVIQNPRYQVTQFGKPVTLSCSQTLNHNVMYWYQQKSSQAPKLLFHYYDKDFNNEADTPDNFQSRRPNTSFCFLDIRSPGLGDTAMYLCATSRGQGMPSSYNEQFFGPGTRLTVL.

This CDR3 is CASSYRLPSSGLTNEQFF. The CDR3 bases are TGTGCCAGCAGTTACCGCCTACCCTCTAGCGGACTGACCAATGAGCAGTTCTTC. This chain uses TRBV6-2 or TRBV6-3 with TRBJ2-1, with 7 nucleotides matching TRBD2. Trimming at V came to 2 bases and at J to 6 bases, leaving 16 bases not matched to a gene. The CDR3 loop spans 18 amino acids. Germline CDR1 and CDR2: MNHEY and SVGEGT.

The chain is built from TRBV18 and TRBJ1-2; D gene unclear. The CDR3 has 13 residues. CDR1 and CDR2 from the germline V gene are KGHSH and LQKENI. V dropped 8 bases and J dropped 3 bases, with 13 bases sitting between them. CDR3 bases: TGTGCCAGCAGCCGCCCCCAGTACTATGGCTACACCTTC. Its protein is CASSRPQYYGYTF. Using reference TRBV18 and TRBJ1-2 for the parts outside the CDR3, the full variable domain is NAGVMQNPRHLVRRRGQEARLRCSPMKGHSHVYWYRQLPEEGLKFMVYLQKENIIDESGMPKERFSAEFPKEGPSILRIQQVVRGDSAAYFCASSRPQYYGYTFGSGTRLTVV.